The present T cell receptor beta chain was sequenced within a study of shared clonotypes between healthy human individuals. Original data processing: Owing to the provision of junction-only sequences devoid of quality scores by immunoSEQ, filtering differed. TCRdb keeps only in-frame clones here, not all; method: immunoSEQ multiplex PCR. The D gene and trimming were derived from the DNA, and the V and J assignments and clone size from that table. Of 1.6 million or so clones in the sample, approximately 98.5% are singletons; the top ten hold under 0.45%. In its sample, this clone was seen once. Sequenced input: naive CD4+ T cells sorted from blood. Documented subset: CD45RA+ positively selected. The clonotype was recovered from a man younger than 45 in good health.

CDR3 sequence (DNA): TGTGCCAGCAGCTTGAGACTCTTGGACACTGAAGCTTTCTTT. Its protein product is CASSLRLLDTEAFF. The rearrangement uses TRBV5-4 and TRBJ1-1; D unclear. Germline values: CDR1 SGHNT, CDR2 YYREEE (reference sequence). Trimming stripped 1 base from V and 3 bases from J, with 10 bases between. The CDR3 runs to 14 residues. Drawing the rest from reference TRBV5-4 and TRBJ1-1, the complete variable domain is ETGVTQSPTHLIKTRGQQVTLRCSSQSGHNTVSWYQQALGQGPQFIFQYYREEENGRGNFPPRFSGLQFPNYSSELNVNALELDDSALYLCASSLRLLDTEAFFGQGTRLTVV.